This TCR beta chain appears in the sequencing data of a study of response to subunit inactivated influenza vaccine. In TCRdb, the RT-PCR reads were re-called with MiXCR into one record per CDR3 protein. Here the sample spans about 540,000 distinct CDR3 sequences, 20% to 25% being singletons. These same data were also listed under a study on T cells expressing NK-cell markers. As that report states: Template switching by 5'RACE with UMIs generated the TCR beta cDNA. In sorted CD3+CD56+NKG2C+, CD3+CD56+NKG2C- and CD3+CD56-NKG2C+ T cells, TCR beta repertoires were obtained. In several experiments, an anti-gamma-delta TCR antibody restricted sorting to alpha-beta TCR T cells. Researchers report these clonotypes also headed the CD3+CD56-NKG2C+ fraction in four donors.

This sequence originates from a man aged 50 or older who received an inactivated influenza vaccine. The material was CD4+ T cells sorted from PBMCs, obtained 11 to 12 days after vaccination.

The CDR3 bases are TGCAGCGTGTCCAGGGGGGGGCTGGGGGATACGCAGTATTTT. This gives the protein CSVSRGGLGDTQYF. The J gene is TRBJ2-3, the V gene TRBV29-1; D could derive from TRBD1 or TRBD2 (7 bases each). V lost 6 bases and J 6 bases, leaving 19 bases between the germline ends. The CDR3 totals 14 residues. Germline loops: CDR1 SQVTM, CDR2 ANQGSEA.